This T cell receptor (beta chain) was retrieved from a study of T cell responses to AZD1222 COVID-19 vaccine. Regarding the study as a whole: Vaccination with two AZD1222 doses was followed by a rise in Spike-specific TCR breadth and depth.

Turning to this clone: Its antigen is unidentified. The junction departs from the called germline gene at one end, perhaps through a read error.

Here immunoSEQ multiplex PCR was the method, and the copy in TCRdb shows in-frame clones only, minus some. The sample records 210,000 or so clones, around 94% being singletons. CDR1 is MNHEY and CDR2 is SVGEGT in the germline V gene. The CDR3 runs to 11 residues. This material consisted of peripheral blood, taken 28 days after the second dose of the MenACWY control vaccine. The rearrangement uses TRBV6-2 or TRBV6-3 and TRBJ1-1; TRBD1 might be the D (5 bases). This clonotype originated in an adult who received the MenACWY meningococcal vaccine as a control. CDR3 sequence reads: CASSYFGTWEF. Here the CDR3 DNA reads TGTGCCAGCAGTTACTTCGGGACGTGGGAGTTT.